This T cell receptor (beta chain) originates from a study of cytomegalovirus exposure and HLA in healthy donors. Germline assignment: CDR1 SGDLS and CDR2 YYNGEE. The CDR3 runs 17 residues. V lost 0 bases and J lost 3; bases outside the gene matches: 9. PCR primers comprised 60 Vbeta and 13 Jbeta primers. This table comes from immunoSEQ multiplex PCR, and its TCRdb copy is limited to in-frame clones, with some not included. The sample yields about 140,000 clones, around four fifths seen once. Donors were nominally healthy when sampled, though unrecorded immune exposures were likely. Sequencing used PBMCs. This chain joins TRBV9 and TRBJ2-3; the match to TRBD2 covers 8 bases. The sequence was obtained from a young man in good health and CMV-seropositive. The CDR3 nucleotides read TGTGCCAGCAGCGTAGGGTGGGGGGGCGGGAGGACAGATACGCAGTATTTT. Amino acids: CASSVGWGGGRTDTQYF.